These T cell receptor beta chains were read from a single sample in a study of blood T cell repertoires in COVID-19. Generated by immunoSEQ multiplex PCR, the TCRdb table keeps only in-frame clones and is missing some. The table includes 430,000 or so clones, around nine tenths detected once. What was sequenced was PBMCs or T cells enriched from blood (not recorded which). Source of these receptors: a woman aged 40 to 50 who had recovered from COVID-19. The CDR3 runs from the conserved cysteine through the conserved F or W. The order of the fields is J gene, V gene, clone size, D gene, CDR3 DNA, CDR3 protein. The D gene is left open where the match is weak. Clone size is stated in some rows and not others, as once, few, many or a class when expanded.

>TRBJ1-4|TRBV27|NA|NA
TGTGCCAGCAGTTTACGCCGGACAGCTACTAATGAAAAACTGTTTTTT
CASSLRRTATNEKLFF
>TRBJ1-1|TRBV11-3|NA|NA
TGTGCCAGCAGCTCAGGAGTATTCGGGGGCACTGAAGCTTTCTTT
CASSSGVFGGTEAFF
>TRBJ1-4|TRBV28|NA|NA
TGTGCCAGCAGTTTTATAGACTACAGTTATAATGAAAAACTGTTTTTT
CASSFIDYSYNEKLFF
>TRBJ1-6|TRBV30|NA|NA
TGTGCCTGGGGACTGAGGAATTCACCCCTCCACTTT
CAWGLRNSPLHF
>TRBJ1-6|TRBV4-3|NA|NA
TGCGCCAGCAGCGGACACAGGGACTATAATTCACCCCTCCACTTT
CASSGHRDYNSPLHF
>TRBJ2-7|TRBV30|NA|TRBD1
TGTGCCCTGCGTGTGGGGACAGGGTTCTTCGAGCAGTACTTC
CALRVGTGFFEQYF
>TRBJ1-2|TRBV4-3|NA|TRBD1
TGCGCCAGCAGCCAGGGACAGAGCTATGGCTACACCTTC
CASSQGQSYGYTF
>TRBJ1-4|TRBV27|NA|NA
TGTGCCAGCAGGCCCGGGGGTTCCTCTAATGAAAAACTGTTTTTT
CASRPGGSSNEKLFF
>TRBJ2-2|TRBV18|NA|TRBD1
TGTGCCAGCTCACCCAGGGACAGCACCGGGGAGCTGTTTTTT
CASSPRDSTGELFF
>TRBJ2-1|TRBV3-1/TRBV3-2|NA|NA
TGTGCCAGCAGCCAAGATCCGGACTTCTCCTACAATGAGCAGTTCTTC
CASSQDPDFSYNEQFF
>TRBJ2-6|TRBV18|NA|TRBD1
TGTGCCAGCTCCCCCCCGGCCAGGGGGAACAACGTCCTGACTTTC
CASSPPARGNNVLTF
>TRBJ1-1|TRBV5-1|NA|NA
TGCGCCAGCAGCTTGGCCCCAGGGGCGAACACTGAAGCTTTCTTT
CASSLAPGANTEAFF
>TRBJ1-2|TRBV15|NA|NA
TGTGCCACCAGCAGAGTAGGACAGAGTAACTATGGCTACACCTTC
CATSRVGQSNYGYTF
>TRBJ2-7|TRBV19|NA|NA
TGTGCCAGTAGTATAGGCAGGGGACCCTACGAGCAGTACTTC
CASSIGRGPYEQYF
>TRBJ2-7|TRBV4-3|NA|NA
TGCGCCAGCAGCCACTCGAGCTCCTACGAGCAGTACTTC
CASSHSSSYEQYF
>TRBJ2-4|TRBV11-3|NA|TRBD2
TGTGCCAGCAGCCTCGACGGACTAGCGGGAGGTGTCAAAAACATTCAGTACTTC
CASSLDGLAGGVKNIQYF
>TRBJ1-2|TRBV2|NA|TRBD1
TGTGCCAGCAGTTCAGGGGGCACTTATGGCTACACCTTC
CASSSGGTYGYTF
>TRBJ1-2|TRBV7-2|NA|TRBD1
TGTGCCAGCAGCCCAGGACAGGGGATGGTCTATGGCTACACCTTC
CASSPGQGMVYGYTF
>TRBJ2-1|TRBV5-8|NA|NA
TGTGCCAGCAGTGTTTTCGGCGGCCTCTACAATGAGCAGTTCTTC
CASSVFGGLYNEQFF
>TRBJ2-1|TRBV3-1/TRBV3-2|few|NA
TGTGCCAGCAGCCAAGAGACAGGCTCCTACAATGAGCAGTTCTTC
CASSQETGSYNEQFF
>TRBJ1-4|TRBV12-2|NA|NA
TGTGCAAGTCGCTTTGCCCAGGCGAACAGGGGTGCAACTAATGAAAAACTGTTTTTT
CASRFAQANRGATNEKLFF
>TRBJ2-6|TRBV4-3|NA|NA
TGCGCCAGCAGCCAATATTTCGGGTACTCTGGGGCCAACGTCCTGACTTTC
CASSQYFGYSGANVLTF
>TRBJ2-3|TRBV19|NA|TRBD2
TGTGCCAGTAGTTCGAGCGGGACCCGGACAGATACGCAGTATTTT
CASSSSGTRTDTQYF
>TRBJ2-5|TRBV19|once|NA
TGTGCCAGTAGTATAGTGGCGGGACAGTACCAAGAGACCCAGTACTTC
CASSIVAGQYQETQYF
>TRBJ1-1|TRBV30|NA|NA
TGTGCCTGGAGTGTATGGGGGGGGAACACTGAAGCTTTCTTT
CAWSVWGGNTEAFF
>TRBJ2-3|TRBV5-5|NA|NA
TGTGCCAGCAGCTTGGCCTCCACAGATACGCAGTATTTT
CASSLASTDTQYF
>TRBJ1-4|TRBV28|NA|NA
TGTGCCAGCCTCCCCGGGGGAGCAACTAATGAAAAACTGTTTTTT
CASLPGGATNEKLFF
>TRBJ2-2|TRBV19|NA|NA
TGTGCCAGTAGTATAAAGCCGGCCGGGGAGCTGTTTTTT
CASSIKPAGELFF
>TRBJ2-2|TRBV4-3|few|NA
TGCGCCAGCAGCCAAGAGGAGGCCATTACCGGGGAGCTGTTTTTT
CASSQEEAITGELFF
>TRBJ1-3|TRBV9|NA|TRBD1
TGTGCCAGCAGCGCCGGGACAGCGATCTCTGGAAACACCATATATTTT
CASSAGTAISGNTIYF
>TRBJ1-2|TRBV4-1|NA|TRBD1
TGCGCCAGCAGCCCCGGACAGGGAGCTGGCTATGGCTACACCTTC
CASSPGQGAGYGYTF
>TRBJ1-2|TRBV10-3|NA|TRBD1
TGTGCCATCAGTGTGGAGGGGGCTCGGATCTATGGCTACACCTTC
CAISVEGARIYGYTF
>TRBJ1-1|TRBV11-3|NA|NA
TGTGCCAGCGGACTGGTATCTGTGAACACTGAAGCTTTCTTT
CASGLVSVNTEAFF
>TRBJ2-5|TRBV5-1|NA|NA
TGCGCCAGCAGCTTGGGGTCTAAAAAAGAGACCCAGTACTTC
CASSLGSKKETQYF
>TRBJ1-5|TRBV28|NA|NA
TGTGCCAGCAGTCTTCTACAGGGAAATCAGCCCCAGCATTTT
CASSLLQGNQPQHF
>TRBJ2-2|TRBV11-3|once|TRBD1
TGTGCCAGCAGCACCCACAGGGGCGTAGGCACCGGGGAGCTGTTTTTT
CASSTHRGVGTGELFF
>TRBJ1-2|TRBV4-3|NA|TRBD1
TGCGCCAGCAGCCAACCTGGGACAGGGGTTAATGGCTACACCTTC
CASSQPGTGVNGYTF
>TRBJ1-1|TRBV18|NA|NA
TGTGCCAGCTCAGGGGCCCCGAACACTGAAGCTTTCTTT
CASSGAPNTEAFF
>TRBJ2-2|TRBV6-5|once|NA
TGTGCCAGCAGTTACCGGGGCACCGGGGAGCTGTTTTTT
CASSYRGTGELFF
>TRBJ2-7|TRBV13|NA|TRBD1
TGTGCCAGCAGCTTGATGGGACAGGTTAACTACGAGCAGTACTTC
CASSLMGQVNYEQYF
>TRBJ1-2|TRBV6-1|NA|TRBD1
TGTGCCAGCAGTGAAGGGACAGGGAGAGGCTACACCTTC
CASSEGTGRGYTF
>TRBJ1-2|TRBV5-1|NA|TRBD1
TGCGCCAGCAGCCGTGACAGGGGCCTTGGCTACACCTTC
CASSRDRGLGYTF
>TRBJ2-3|TRBV3-1/TRBV3-2|NA|NA
TGTGCCAGCAAGGACAGAGATACAGATACGCAGTATTTT
CASKDRDTDTQYF
>TRBJ1-2|TRBV19|NA|NA
TGTGCCAGTAGTACAGGGTCTGGTGGCTACACCTTC
CASSTGSGGYTF
>TRBJ2-5|TRBV2|NA|TRBD2
TGTGCCAGCACTGGGACTAGCGGGACGTATTTAGAGACCCAGTACTTC
CASTGTSGTYLETQYF
>TRBJ1-1|TRBV5-1|NA|NA
TGCGCCAGCAGCTTGGGACAGGCCGCGCAATTGATGAACACTGAAGCTTTCTTT
CASSLGQAAQLMNTEAFF
>TRBJ2-5|TRBV29-1|NA|TRBD1
TGCAGCGGAAGGACAGGGGTGGGGGACCAAGAGACCCAGTACTTC
CSGRTGVGDQETQYF
>TRBJ2-1|TRBV11-2|NA|TRBD2
TGTGCCAGCAGGGCTGGTAGCGGGAGGTCCAGCAATGAGCAGTTCTTC
CASRAGSGRSSNEQFF
>TRBJ1-1|TRBV5-4|NA|TRBD1
TGTGCCAGCAGCCAGGGGGGAGAGGTTAATGAAGCTTTCTTT
CASSQGGEVNEAFF
>TRBJ2-5|TRBV6-5|once|NA
TGTGCCAGCAGCAAGGGAGTAGAGACCCAGTACTTC
CASSKGVETQYF
>TRBJ1-2|TRBV6-6|NA|TRBD1
TGTGCCAGCAGCAAAATCCCAGGGGGCTCCCTGTCTGGCTACACCTTC
CASSKIPGGSLSGYTF
>TRBJ2-2|TRBV11-2|once|NA
TGTGCCAGCAGCTTTCTGTACGGGAGTGGCACCGGGGAGCTGTTTTTT
CASSFLYGSGTGELFF
>TRBJ2-1|TRBV4-3|NA|TRBD2
TGCGCCAGCAGCCAACACTTCGGGGAGGGTAGGGGTGAGCAGTTCTTC
CASSQHFGEGRGEQFF
>TRBJ2-7|TRBV19|few|TRBD1
TGTGCCAGTAGTATCCCAGGGGGCTACGAGCAGTACTTC
CASSIPGGYEQYF